The 2 T cell receptor beta chains below were found in one sample sequenced in a study of human thymus T cells. Produced via immunoSEQ multiplex PCR; TCRdb's table is partial and in-frame only. The repertoire holds 54,000 or so clones, with about 93% as singletons. Sequenced: blood. Receptor source: a boy under three years old with a congenital heart defect but otherwise immunologically healthy.

V is TRBV4-1 and J is TRBJ2-7, with no clear D. Trimming stripped 3 bases from V and 0 bases from J, with 9 bases between. Germline loops: CDR1 MGHRA, CDR2 YSYEKL. CDR3 length: 14 residues. CDR3: CASSQDIFSYEQYF. CDR3 bases: TGCGCCAGCAGCCAGGATATTTTCTCCTACGAGCAGTACTTC.

The genes are TRBV6-5 and TRBJ1-1; no firm D call. The CDR3 contains 14 residues. V shed 0 bases and J shed 10 bases, with 15 bases lying between them. Germline CDR1 MNHEY, CDR2 SVGAGI. CDR3 in DNA: TGTGCCAGCAGTTACTCGCGGGTTGCCTGGGGAGCTTTCTTT. Amino acids: CASSYSRVAWGAFF.